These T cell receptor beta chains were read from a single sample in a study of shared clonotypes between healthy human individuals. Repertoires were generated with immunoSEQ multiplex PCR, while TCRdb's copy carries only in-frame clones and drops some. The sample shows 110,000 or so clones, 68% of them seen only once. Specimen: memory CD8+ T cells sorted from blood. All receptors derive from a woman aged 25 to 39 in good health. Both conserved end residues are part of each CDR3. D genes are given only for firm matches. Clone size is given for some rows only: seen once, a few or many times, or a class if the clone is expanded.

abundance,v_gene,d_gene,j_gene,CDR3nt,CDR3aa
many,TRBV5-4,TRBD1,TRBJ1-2,TGTGCCAGCAACCCGTCGACAGGGATGCACTACACCTTC,CASNPSTGMHYTF
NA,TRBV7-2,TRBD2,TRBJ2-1,TGTGCCAGCAGCCTAGGACTAGCGGGAGGTTTAATCAATGAGCAGTTCTTC,CASSLGLAGGLINEQFF
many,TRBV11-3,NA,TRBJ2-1,TGTGCCAGCAGCTTAGAGTCCGGGACGTCGTTTGGCCACAATGAGCAGTTCTTC,CASSLESGTSFGHNEQFF
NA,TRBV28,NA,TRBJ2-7,TGTGCCAGCAGTTCCCCCTGGCTCGGCAGGGGACCGGAGCAGTACTTC,CASSSPWLGRGPEQYF
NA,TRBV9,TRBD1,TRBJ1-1,TGTGCCAGCAGCGTATCCGGGACAGGGGACCTAGCTTTCTTT,CASSVSGTGDLAFF
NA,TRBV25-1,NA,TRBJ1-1,TGTGCCAGCAGTGAATACGGTACCGGGGCTCACACTGAAGCTTTCTTT,CASSEYGTGAHTEAFF
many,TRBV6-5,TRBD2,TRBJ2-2,TGTGCCAGCAGTTACCTACTAGCGGGAAACACCGGGGAGCTGTTTTTT,CASSYLLAGNTGELFF
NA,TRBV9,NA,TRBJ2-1,TGTGCCAGCAATCCGGAGTCCCTAGGGCATTCCAATGAGCAGTTCTTC,CASNPESLGHSNEQFF
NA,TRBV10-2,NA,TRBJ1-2,TGCGCCAGCGGGGACCGAGCCGCTTATGGCTACACCTTC,CASGDRAAYGYTF
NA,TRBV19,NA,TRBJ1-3,TGTGCCAGTAGTATAAGCAAATCCGGAAACACCATATATTTT,CASSISKSGNTIYF
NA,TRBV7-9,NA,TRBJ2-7,TGTGCCAGCAGCTTAGTCGGGCCCCGGGTCGACGAGCAGTACTTC,CASSLVGPRVDEQYF
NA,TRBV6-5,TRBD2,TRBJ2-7,TGTGCCAGCAGTTACGAGACTAGCGCCCACGAGCAGTACTTC,CASSYETSAHEQYF
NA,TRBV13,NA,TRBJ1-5,TGTGCCAGCAGCTTAGGGTCGCGGCAGGGGAGCAATCAGCCCCAGCATTTT,CASSLGSRQGSNQPQHF
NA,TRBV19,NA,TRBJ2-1,TGTGCCAGTAGCTCGAGAACTAGCAACAAAGAGCAGTTCTTC,CASSSRTSNKEQFF
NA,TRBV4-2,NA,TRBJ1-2,TGTGCCAGCAGCCAAGGCAGGGGTCGTGTTGGCTACACCTTC,CASSQGRGRVGYTF
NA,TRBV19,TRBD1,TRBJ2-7,TGTGCCAGTAGTGCGGGACAGGGGAACGAGCAGTACTTC,CASSAGQGNEQYF
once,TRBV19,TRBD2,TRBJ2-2,TGTGCCAGTAGTATAGCTAGCGGAGGAAACACCGGGGAGCTGTTTTTT,CASSIASGGNTGELFF
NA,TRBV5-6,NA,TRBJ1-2,TGTGCCAGCAGCTTAGGTGCAGGGGCTGGTGGCTACACCTTC,CASSLGAGAGGYTF
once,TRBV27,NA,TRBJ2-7,TGTGCCAGCAGTTTAATGTTTTCCTACGAGCAGTACTTC,CASSLMFSYEQYF
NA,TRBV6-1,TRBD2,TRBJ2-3,TGTGCCAGCAGTGATCTGGGGGAGGGCCGTCTCAGTCCGCAGTATTTT,CASSDLGEGRLSPQYF
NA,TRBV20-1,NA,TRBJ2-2,TGCAGTGCTCGTAACACCGGGGAGCTGTTTTTT,CSARNTGELFF
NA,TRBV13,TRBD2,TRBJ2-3,TGTGCCAGCAGCTCGCTAGCGGGACGAAGCACAGATACGCAGTATTTT,CASSSLAGRSTDTQYF
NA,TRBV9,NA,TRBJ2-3,TGTGCCAGCAGCGTAGGCGGAACAGATACGCAGTATTTT,CASSVGGTDTQYF
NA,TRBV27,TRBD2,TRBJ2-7,TGTGCCAGCAGTGCAGCGGGATGGTCTCACGAGCAGTACTTC,CASSAAGWSHEQYF